In this sample, the clone carrying this TCR beta chain turned up many times. The antigen is not known. This sample is part of a study of neurological immune-mediated disorders. Across the study: Of around 35 multiple sclerosis patients, some 30 were relapsing-remitting and 3 secondary progressive.

In TCRdb, the 5' RACE reads were re-called with MiXCR into one record per CDR3 protein. This table has over 35,000 distinct CDR3 sequences, just under 4.5% appearing once. CDR3 size: 14 residues. The germline V and J ends were trimmed by 3 bases and 1 base, with 10 bases remaining between them. Findings of the study overall: According to phylogenetic grouping, one related-CDR3 cluster, a possible signature, contained the repertoires of 18 of 34 multiple sclerosis patients. HTLV-1-associated myelopathy had the most TCR clonal expansion, whereas multiple sclerosis had the least (lower than in healthy controls).

The TCR was taken from a woman aged 60-75 years with multiple sclerosis. This chain connects TRBV12-3 or TRBV12-4 to TRBJ2-7; possibly TRBD1 for D (5 bases). The sample consisted of PBMCs. Written as DNA, the CDR3 is TGTGCCAGCAGTTTGCAGGGTTTTTCCTACGAGCAGTACTTC. Amino acids: CASSLQGFSYEQYF.